One sample yielded the 25 T cell receptor beta chains listed below, sequenced in a study of post-analysis software for immune sequencing data (dated by TCRdb to 2015 to 2017). Broad study findings and their caveats: Roughly 5 TRBV segments, including TRBV5-6, TRBV5-1 and TRBV20-1, were significantly more frequent in patients than controls.

For these receptors, no antigen is known. Library construction relied on PCR. The listed sequencing device is Illumina HiSeq 2500. To reduce PCR and sequencing biases, unique molecular identifiers were incorporated into the TCR beta cDNA libraries. The public reads were reprocessed in TCRdb via fastp at Q25 and MiXCR, keeping in-frame beta chains. Rows matching on CDR3 protein sequence are summarized as one entry with the most common DNA and genes. Within this sample are just over 250,000 distinct CDR3 sequences, with roughly a third of them counted one time only. Less than 6% of the sample rests with the top ten. Sequencing was carried out using blood. The origin of the receptors is a girl aged 5 to 17 with multiple sclerosis.

In this sample, this clonotype turned up many times. The rearrangement uses TRBV12-3 or TRBV12-4 and TRBJ2-5; 8 bases align to TRBD2. J lost 5 bases, V lost 5 bases, and 10 bases had no gene match. The CDR3 length is 15 residues. The CDR3 protein is CASSRAGAPLETQYF. In nucleotides, the CDR3 is TGTGCCAGCAGTAGAGCGGGAGCCCCTTTGGAGACCCAGTACTTC.

This clonotype was seen ten or more times. This sequence joins TRBV20-1 and TRBJ2-1; TRBD2 aligns across 10 bases. Germline V gene sequence: CDR1 DFQATT, CDR2 SNEGSKA (reference sequence). V lost 3 bases, J lost 9 bases, and 8 bases stayed unmatched. This CDR3 comprises 14 residues. Written as DNA, the CDR3 is TGCAGTGCTAGGGAGACTAGCGGGTGGAGTGAGCAGTTCTTC. Amino acids: CSARETSGWSEQFF.

With regard to this clonotype: A much larger clone differs from this one at a single base, so this may be a read error. The CDR3 DNA sequence: TGTGCCAGCAGTTCGTTGACAGTCTCGGGTTCACCCCCCCACTTT. Protein sequence: CASSSLTVSGSPPHF. This chain uses TRBV6-5 with TRBJ1-6; a weak D match, TRBD1 (5 bases). Germline CDR1 is MNHEY and CDR2 is SVGAGI. The CDR3 has 15 amino acids.

This clonotype was picked up many times. The chain has TRBV7-8 and TRBJ2-5; the D is unclear. Germline assignment: CDR1 SGHVS and CDR2 FQNEAQ. This CDR3 has 12 residues. Trimming left V 5 bases short and J 5 bases short, with 9 bases between. The CDR3 coding sequence is TGTGCCAGCAGCCCGATTAGGGAGACCCAGTACTTC. Amino acid sequence: CASSPIRETQYF.

In regard to this clonotype: It may be a read error: a sequence one base away is much more abundant. The DNA is left out, because the CDR3 cannot be placed on it with certainty; the CDR3 is given as TCRdb lists it. This sequence joins TRBV20-1 and TRBJ1-2; the DNA was not compared with TRBD1, the D call given in the table. CDR1 and CDR2 from the germline V gene are DFQATT and SNEGSKA (reference sequence). The CDR3 spans 13 amino acids, including both terminal residues. The CDR3 here is CSAKTPWNYGCTF.

This clonotype occurred many times. The chain links TRBV18 to TRBJ1-5; TRBD1 is a possible D gene (6 bases). The germline CDR1 and CDR2 sequences are KGHSH and LQKENI. The length of the CDR3 is 17 residues. V shed 3 bases and J shed 2 bases, with 17 bases lying between them. CDR3 in DNA: TGTGCCAGCTCACCCCCGGGCGGGGGCCGTGGCAATCAGCCCCAGCATTTT. Amino acids: CASSPPGGGRGNQPQHF.

This clonotype has a count of ten or more. The genes are TRBV4-1 and TRBJ1-4; no firm D call. Trimming pared 4 bases from V and 8 bases from J, leaving 8 bases between. The CDR3 length is 12 residues. Germline V gene sequence: CDR1 MGHRA, CDR2 YSYEKL. This CDR3 is CASSRQREKLFF. For the CDR3, the DNA is TGCGCCAGCAGCCGACAAAGAGAAAAACTGTTTTTT.

This clonotype was observed at least ten times. The chain links TRBV7-6 to TRBJ2-1, with 9 bases lining up with TRBD2. Germline loops: CDR1 SGHVS, CDR2 FNYEAQ. V lost 5 bases, J lost 1 base, and 12 bases stayed unmatched. This CDR3 region has 18 residues. This CDR3 reads CASSQAGSAGGSYNEQFF. Written as DNA, the CDR3 is TGTGCCAGCAGCCAGGCGGGATCAGCGGGGGGATCCTACAATGAGCAGTTCTTC.

J is TRBJ2-3 and V is TRBV5-1; tentatively, D is TRBD1 or TRBD2 (5 bases each). CDR3 length: 13 amino acids. The germline CDR1 and CDR2 sequences are SGHRS and YFSETQ. Trimming cost V 4 bases and J 2 bases, with 8 bases left between them. CDR3 region: CASSEGPTDTQYF. CDR3 coding DNA: TGCGCCAGCAGCGAGGGACCCACAGATACGCAGTATTTT.

The sample holds a few counts of this clonotype. This chain joins TRBV29-1 and TRBJ1-1; D gene ambiguous. With 2 bases removed from V and 1 base from J, the gap between germline ends came to 5 bases. From germline, CDR1 is SQVTM and CDR2 ANQGSEA. CDR3 size: 12 residues. The DNA for the CDR3 is TGCAGCGTTGAACCCGGGAACACTGAAGCTTTCTTT. Amino acid sequence: CSVEPGNTEAFF.

This clonotype was counted between two and nine times. Given a much more abundant clone one base away, this may be a read error. The V call is TRBV5-5, the J call TRBJ2-7; TRBD1 is a possible D gene (7 bases). The J call may be incorrect, as the DNA end agrees better with TRBJ2-5. Germline CDR1 SGHKS, CDR2 YYEKEE (reference sequence). This CDR3 contains 14 residues. DNA of the CDR3: TGTGCCAGCAGCCGGGCGGGACAGCAAGTGACCCAGTACTTC. Protein sequence: CASSRAGQQVTQYF.

The gene calls are TRBV6-5 and TRBJ2-7; D ambiguous. The CDR3 covers 16 residues. The V and J ends lost 0 bases and 4 bases respectively, with 16 bases between them. Germline CDR1 MNHEY, CDR2 SVGAGI. CDR3 coding DNA: TGTGCCAGCAGTTACTCGAAAGGATCCCTTAGGTACGAGCAGTACTTC. Its translation: CASSYSKGSLRYEQYF.

The sample holds a few counts of this clonotype. With a much larger clone just one base away, this may be a read error. The V and J genes are TRBV12-3 or TRBV12-4 and TRBJ2-7; 12 nucleotides agree with TRBD2. The CDR3 extends over 15 amino acids. Trimming cost V 5 bases and J 7 bases; bases outside gene matches: 9. The CDR3 DNA reads TGTGCCAGCAGTCCCCTAGCGGGGGGGTACAATGAGCAGTACTTC. This sequence encodes CASSPLAGGYNEQYF.

The chain carries TRBV4-2 and TRBJ1-2; D is perhaps TRBD1 (5 bases). The CDR3 consists of 16 residues. CDR1 is LGHNA and CDR2 is YNFKEQ in the germline V gene. V was clipped by 4 bases and J by 6 bases, with 21 bases between them. CDR3 protein: CASSLVTPGLLHGYTF. The CDR3 DNA is TGTGCCAGCAGCCTCGTCACACCGGGACTGTTGCATGGCTACACCTTC.

This clonotype came up many times. The J gene is TRBJ1-6, the V gene TRBV5-1; unclear D gene. The germline gives CDR1 SGHRS, CDR2 YFSETQ. Trimming left V 0 bases short and J 7 bases short, with 11 bases between. The CDR3 is made up of 15 amino acids. This CDR3 is CASSLGSKTNSPLHF. In DNA form, the CDR3 reads TGCGCCAGCAGCTTGGGGTCAAAAACAAATTCACCCCTCCACTTT.

Comments on this clonotype: A single base separates this from a much larger clone, so it may be a read error. For the CDR3, the DNA is TGTGCCAGCAGCCAAAGCGGGGCTGACACCGGGGAGCTGGTTTTT. Amino acids: CASSQSGADTGELVF. V usage is TRBV6-4 and J usage is TRBJ2-2, with 7 positions matching TRBD2. Germline CDR1 is MRHNA and CDR2 is SNTAGT. The CDR3 covers 15 residues.

In the case of this clonotype: A much larger clone lies a single base off, so this may be a read error. CDR3 nucleotides: TGTGCCAGCAGTGAATCCGGTGACCAGGAGACCAACTATGGCTACACCTTC. Translating it yields CASSESGDQETNYGYTF. The J gene is TRBJ1-2, the V gene TRBV25-1; D ambiguous. This CDR3 has 17 residues. V lost 1 base and J lost 2, with 17 bases in between. Germline values: CDR1 MGHDK, CDR2 SYGVNS.

In regard to this clonotype: This sequence may be a read error, since a much larger clone differs from it by one base. It is unclear where the CDR3 begins or ends on the DNA, so no DNA is shown, and the CDR3 is as TCRdb lists it. This chain uses TRBV29-1 with TRBJ1-2. The CDR3 is 12 amino acids long, termini counted. CDR1 and CDR2 from the germline V gene are SQVTM and ANQGSEA. The CDR3 region is CTVGFGNYGHTF.

This chain connects TRBV7-8 to TRBJ2-5, with 7 bases aligning to TRBD2. With the DNA end fitting TRBJ2-7 better, the J assignment may be wrong. This CDR3 is 17 amino acids long. CDR1 is SGHVS, CDR2 FQNEAQ, per germline. The DNA of the CDR3 is TGTGCCAGCAGCTTAGCGGCAGCTCCGGGACTACCCTACGAGCAGTACTTC. As protein: CASSLAAAPGLPYEQYF.

This clonotype was found many times. The chain joins TRBV5-1 to TRBJ2-1, with 12 bases aligning to TRBD2. The CDR3 runs 17 residues. Germline assignment: CDR1 SGHRS and CDR2 YFSETQ. Trimming took 0 bases from V and 4 from J; bases not matched to a gene: 5. The CDR3 reads CASSLDPTSGGYNEQFF. DNA of the CDR3: TGCGCCAGCAGCTTGGATCCGACTAGCGGGGGTTACAATGAGCAGTTCTTC.

The table lists this clonotype with many counts. The chain is built from TRBV6-6 and TRBJ2-1; 11 bases agree with TRBD2. Looked up from germline, CDR1 is MNHNY and CDR2 is SVGAGI (reference sequence). Trimming cost V 8 bases and J 8 bases; bases outside gene matches: 8. CDR3 size: 14 residues. CDR3 region: CASLAGGRLDEQFF. The CDR3 DNA sequence: TGTGCCAGCTTAGCGGGGGGGCGTTTGGATGAGCAGTTCTTC.

This clonotype was found many times. The gene calls are TRBV5-1 and TRBJ2-6, with 9 bases lining up with TRBD1. The V segment lost 4 bases and the J segment 1 base; nucleotides outside the gene matches: 3. Germline-derived CDR1 and CDR2 are SGHRS and YFSETQ. This CDR3 spans 16 amino acids. The CDR3 protein is CASSLQGASGANVLTF. CDR3 DNA: TGCGCCAGCAGCCTACAGGGGGCATCTGGGGCCAACGTCCTGACTTTC.

This clonotype showed up just a few times. The chain carries TRBV12-3 or TRBV12-4 and TRBJ2-1; D may correspond to TRBD1 or TRBD2 (5 bases each). Trimming left V 5 bases short and J 12 bases short, with 14 bases between. This CDR3 spans 12 amino acids. Here the CDR3 reads CASSPRGPGQFF. DNA of the CDR3: TGTGCCAGCAGTCCCCGGGGCCCCGGGCAGTTCTTC.

There are many counts of this clonotype. The chain carries TRBV7-2 and TRBJ2-1; D perhaps matches TRBD2 (6 bases). The CDR3 is made up of 13 amino acids. From germline, CDR1 is SGHTA and CDR2 FQGNSA. Deletions cut 5 bases from V and 14 bases from J, with 19 bases between. CDR3 region: CASSLGFREKKFF. The CDR3 DNA reads as TGTGCCAGCAGCCTGGGCTTTCGGGAGAAGAAGTTCTTC.

This clonotype turned up a few times. This chain joins TRBV14 and TRBJ1-5; possible D gene TRBD1, 5 bases. The V gene's germline CDR1 is SGHDN and CDR2 FVKESK. The CDR3 loop spans 15 amino acids. V was pared by 1 base and J by 2 bases, with 9 bases between. The CDR3 loop reads CASSQAQGGNQPQHF. In DNA, the CDR3 is TGTGCCAGCAGCCAAGCTCAGGGTGGCAATCAGCCCCAGCATTTT. The full variable domain, in which reference TRBV14 and TRBJ1-5 provide the parts outside the CDR3, is EAGVTQFPSHSVIEKGQTVTLRCDPISGHDNLYWYRRVMGKEIKFLLHFVKESKQDESGMPNNRFLAERTGGTYSTLKVQPAELEDSGVYFCASSQAQGGNQPQHFGDGTRLSIL.